Following are 22 T cell receptor beta chains from one sample sequenced in a study of blood T cell repertoires in COVID-19. Produced via immunoSEQ multiplex PCR; TCRdb's table is partial and in-frame only. Altogether 250,000 to 300,000 clones are present, about 70% being singletons, with the ten largest covering 3% to 3.5%. Material for sequencing was peripheral blood. These receptor sequences come from a woman older than 75 with acute or convalescent COVID-19.

CDR3 sequence reads: CASSLGQPNSPLHF. DNA for the CDR3: TGTGCCAGCAGCCTAGGACAGCCAAATTCACCCCTCCACTTT. The chain is built from TRBV3-1 (or the pseudogene TRBV3-2) and TRBJ1-6, with a possible D match to TRBD1 (6 bases). Germline CDR1 reads LGHDT; CDR2 reads YNNKEL (reference sequence). Trimming took 4 bases from V and 7 from J, leaving 11 bases between them. CDR3 length: 14 amino acids.

CDR3: CASSLSASLGHNEQFF. The DNA of the CDR3 is TGTGCCAGCAGTTTATCGGCTTCACTGGGGCACAATGAGCAGTTCTTC. V gene TRBV27 combines with J gene TRBJ2-1, with D possibly TRBD1 on 5 matching bases. The CDR3 totals 16 residues. The V end lost 0 bases, the J end lost 5 bases, and 14 bases lay between the germline ends. The V gene's germline CDR1 is MNHEY and CDR2 SMNVEV (reference sequence).

The chain has TRBV6-5 and TRBJ2-7; 10 nucleotides align to TRBD2. Trimming removed 6 bases from V and 2 bases from J; junction bases left unmatched: 4. Germline V CDR1 and CDR2: MNHEY, SVGAGI. The CDR3 runs to 14 residues. The CDR3 sequence is CASSLSGRAYEQYF. The DNA of the CDR3 is TGTGCCAGCAGCTTAAGCGGGAGGGCCTACGAGCAGTACTTC.

The chain carries TRBV19 and TRBJ1-2, with unresolved D. Trimming left V 7 bases short and J 4 bases short, with 7 bases between. The CDR3 is made up of 11 amino acids. CDR1 is LNHDA, CDR2 SQIVND, per germline (reference sequence). The CDR3 spells CASTTGYGYTF. The CDR3 DNA is TGTGCCAGTACGACGGGCTATGGCTACACCTTC.

Of note for this clone: The same CDR3 can be traced to other DNA sequences in this sample. This chain uses TRBV5-1 with TRBJ2-5, with 14 bases fitting TRBD2. Looked up from germline, CDR1 is SGHRS and CDR2 is YFSETQ. The V segment lost 3 bases and the J segment 1 base; nucleotides outside the gene matches: 2. CDR3 length: 16 amino acids. Here the CDR3 reads CASSSGLAGGQETQYF. Written as DNA, the CDR3 is TGCGCCAGCAGCTCAGGACTAGCGGGGGGCCAAGAGACCCAGTACTTC.

J is TRBJ1-3 and V is TRBV7-2; D possibly corresponds to TRBD1 (5 bases). V shed 3 bases and J shed 0 bases, with 12 bases lying between them. This CDR3 contains 16 residues. Germline-derived CDR1 and CDR2 are SGHTA and FQGNSA. Here the CDR3 DNA reads TGTGCCAGCAGCTTGTCTGGGGCGAGCTCTGGAAACACCATATATTTT. It translates to CASSLSGASSGNTIYF.

Comment on this clone: Other DNA sequences within the sample encode an identical CDR3. The chain uses TRBV3-1 (or the pseudogene TRBV3-2) and TRBJ1-5; D unclear. The CDR3 sequence is 13 residues long. CDR1 is LGHDT, CDR2 YNNKEL, per germline (reference sequence). V dropped 1 base and J dropped 2 bases, with 3 bases sitting between them. The CDR3 loop is CASSQGGNQPQHF. The DNA for the CDR3 is TGTGCCAGCAGCCAAGGAGGCAATCAGCCCCAGCATTTT.

The chain has TRBV2 and TRBJ1-1; D possibly corresponds to TRBD1 (5 bases). Trimming pared 5 bases from V and 3 bases from J, leaving 13 bases between. CDR3 length: 14 amino acids. Per the germline V gene, CDR1 is SNHLY and CDR2 is FYNNEI. The CDR3 sequence: CASSLGPGHTEAFF. The CDR3 coding sequence is TGTGCCAGCAGTCTTGGACCAGGGCACACTGAAGCTTTCTTT.

This clone appeared many times. The chain combines TRBV7-9 with TRBJ1-2; D gene ambiguous. The V gene lost 1 base and the J gene lost 4 bases, with 7 bases spanning the gap. Germline-derived CDR1 and CDR2 are SEHNR and FQNEAQ (reference sequence). The CDR3 is made up of 13 amino acids. The CDR3 spells CASSLDTFYGYTF. CDR3 nucleotides: TGTGCCAGCAGCTTAGACACGTTCTATGGCTACACCTTC.

This chain joins TRBV6-5 and TRBJ2-7; 7 nucleotides agree with TRBD1. The CDR3 runs 13 residues. Germline-derived CDR1 and CDR2 are MNHEY and SVGAGI. The trim removed 9 bases at V and 3 bases at J, leaving 8 bases unmatched. The CDR3 is CASNNGQVYEQYF. DNA of the CDR3: TGTGCCAGTAATAACGGACAGGTCTACGAGCAGTACTTC.

V gene TRBV5-1 combines with J gene TRBJ2-1; no definite D call. CDR3 size: 16 residues. The germline V gene encodes CDR1 SGHRS and CDR2 YFSETQ. V was shortened by 0 bases and J by 1 base, with 11 bases between the two germline ends. The CDR3 DNA follows: TGCGCCAGCAGCTTGGACGGTTCGGGTTCCTACAATGAGCAGTTCTTC. Translating it yields CASSLDGSGSYNEQFF. Supplemented by reference TRBV5-1 and TRBJ2-1, the full variable domain reads KAGVTQTPRYLIKTRGQQVTLSCSPISGHRSVSWYQQTPGQGLQFLFEYFSETQRNKGNFPGRFSGRQFSNSRSEMNVSTLELGDSALYLCASSLDGSGSYNEQFFGPGTRLTVL.

This rearrangement joins TRBV20-1 to TRBJ1-2; D remains ambiguous. The CDR3 consists of 12 residues. CDR1 is DFQATT and CDR2 is SNEGSKA in the germline V gene (reference sequence). Trimming stripped 3 bases from V and 5 bases from J, with 10 bases between. The CDR3 protein is CSASRLSYGYTF. The DNA for the CDR3 is TGCAGTGCTAGTCGCCTAAGTTATGGCTACACCTTC.

The chain joins TRBV4-1 to TRBJ1-2, with a weak D call TRBD1 (6 bases). This CDR3 is built from 13 residues. V was cut by 2 bases and J by 4 bases, with 8 bases left in between. CDR1 and CDR2 (germline): MGHRA, YSYEKL. CDR3 region: CASSQRGGYGYTF. The DNA for the CDR3 is TGCGCCAGCAGCCAACGAGGGGGCTATGGCTACACCTTC.

The chain joins TRBV21-1 to TRBJ1-1; no check of the table's D call, TRBD1, against the DNA was made. TRBV21-1 is assigned pseudogene status. This CDR3 contains 15 residues. The CDR3 reads CASSLLDRGNTEAFF. CDR3 nucleotides: TGTGCCAGCAGCCTTCTAGACAGGGGGAACACTGAAGCTTTCTTT.

The chain couples TRBV7-2 to TRBJ2-5; weak D call: TRBD1 (6 bases). V was shortened by 2 bases and J by 4 bases, with 14 bases between the two germline ends. This CDR3 is 15 amino acids long. CDR1 and CDR2 (germline): SGHTA, FQGNSA. CDR3 nucleotides: TGTGCCAGCAGCTTACAGGGGACCTCAGCAGAGACCCAGTACTTC. Translated: CASSLQGTSAETQYF.

This sequence joins TRBV20-1 and TRBJ2-1, with TRBD2 identical over 11 bases. The CDR3 covers 15 residues. Per germline, CDR1 DFQATT and CDR2 SNEGSKA (reference sequence). The V segment lost 3 bases and the J segment 10 bases; nucleotides outside the gene matches: 11. This chain's CDR3 is CSASVPSGRIGEQFF. The CDR3 DNA reads as TGCAGTGCTAGTGTGCCTAGCGGGAGGATTGGGGAGCAGTTCTTC.

A single count supports this clone. The rearrangement joins TRBV6-1 to TRBJ2-3; 9 nucleotides line up with TRBD1. The V segment lost 4 bases and the J segment 3 bases; nucleotides outside the gene matches: 14. The CDR3 sequence is 18 residues long. CDR1 and CDR2 from the germline V gene are MNHNS and SASEGT. This CDR3 reads CASSAAGSGTGSTDTQYF. In DNA form, the CDR3 reads TGTGCCAGCAGTGCCGCCGGGTCTGGGACAGGGTCAACAGATACGCAGTATTTT.

V and J are TRBV7-2 and TRBJ2-7; tentative D call: TRBD1 (6 bases). The germline gives CDR1 SGHTA, CDR2 FQGNSA. The CDR3 runs 14 residues. Deletions cut 5 bases from V and 0 bases from J, with 11 bases between. CDR3 residues: CASSAQGPSYEQYF. The CDR3 DNA reads as TGTGCCAGCAGCGCTCAGGGGCCCTCCTACGAGCAGTACTTC.

The rearrangement joins TRBV7-9 to TRBJ2-3, with a tentative D call TRBD2 (6 bases). CDR1 and CDR2 from the germline V gene are SEHNR and FQNEAQ (reference sequence). There are 14 residues in the CDR3. V was cut by 0 bases and J by 4 bases, with 8 bases left in between. CDR3 nucleotides: TGTGCCAGCAGCTTAGCGGGAGGATCAGATACGCAGTATTTT. This codes for CASSLAGGSDTQYF.

The genes are TRBV19 and TRBJ1-2, with 9 bases identical to TRBD1. There are 14 residues in the CDR3. The V gene end was trimmed by 6 bases and the J gene end by 4 bases; junction bases not matched to a gene: 6. The germline V gene has CDR1 LNHDA and CDR2 SQIVND (reference sequence). CDR3 in DNA: TGTGCCAGTAGGGACAGGGGACGCGTCTATGGCTACACCTTC. Its translation is CASRDRGRVYGYTF.

The rearrangement links TRBV7-2 to TRBJ2-3; TRBD2 might be the D (6 bases). The CDR3 consists of 16 residues. Germline V gene lookup returns CDR1 SGHTA and CDR2 FQGNSA. V lost 2 bases and J lost 2, with 14 bases in between. CDR3 amino acids: CASSLLGAGITDTQYF. The CDR3 nucleotides read TGTGCCAGCAGCTTACTAGGGGCGGGGATCACAGATACGCAGTATTTT.

This clone came up a few times. The rearrangement joins TRBV5-3 to TRBJ1-3; a weak D match, TRBD1 (6 bases). TRBV5-3 is sorted into the ORF group, with uncertain function. With 6 bases removed from V and 0 bases from J, the gap between germline ends came to 19 bases. The CDR3 covers 17 residues. In DNA form, the CDR3 reads TGTGCCAGAAAAGGGCAGGGGATACCCCACTCTGGAAACACCATATATTTT. Its translation is CARKGQGIPHSGNTIYF.